Shown below are 21 T cell receptor beta chains from a single sample sequenced in a study of blood T cell repertoires in COVID-19. Method: immunoSEQ multiplex PCR; TCRdb's copy keeps in-frame clones and lacks some. The sample consists of more than 95,000 clones, around 83% of them appearing once. Specimen: peripheral blood. These receptors were collected from an elderly man with active or convalescent COVID-19.

The chain couples TRBV6-5 to TRBJ1-1, with a tentative D call TRBD1 (6 bases). Germline loops: CDR1 MNHEY, CDR2 SVGAGI. The V gene lost 4 bases and the J gene lost 3 bases, with 18 bases spanning the gap. This CDR3 has 16 amino acids. DNA for the CDR3: TGTGCCAGCAGTTGGTATGAACAGGGAGGGGACACTGAAGCTTTCTTT. This sequence encodes CASSWYEQGGDTEAFF.

This clone was seen only once. The V and J genes are TRBV28 and TRBJ1-4, with D hard to call. The CDR3 totals 15 residues. CDR1 MDHEN and CDR2 SYDVKM come from the germline V gene. Trimming pared 6 bases from V and 4 bases from J, leaving 15 bases between. The CDR3 protein is CASSLGAALNEKLFF. In DNA, the CDR3 is TGTGCCAGCAGCCTAGGAGCGGCCCTTAATGAAAAACTGTTTTTT.

The chain carries TRBV18 and TRBJ2-6, with D possibly TRBD1 on 6 matching bases. The CDR3 contains 17 residues. Germline V gene lookup returns CDR1 KGHSH and CDR2 LQKENI. Trimming took 2 bases from V and 1 from J, leaving 12 bases between them. CDR3 amino acids: CASSPWVQGSGANVLTF. The CDR3 DNA follows: TGTGCCAGCTCACCATGGGTACAGGGATCTGGGGCCAACGTCCTGACTTTC. The whole variable domain, filled in from reference TRBV18 and TRBJ2-6, reads NAGVMQNPRHLVRRRGQEARLRCSPMKGHSHVYWYRQLPEEGLKFMVYLQKENIIDESGMPKERFSAEFPKEGPSILRIQQVVRGDSAAYFCASSPWVQGSGANVLTFGAGSRLTVL.

This sequence joins TRBV7-9 and TRBJ2-5; 8 bases are shared with TRBD2. V was pared by 5 bases and J by 4 bases, with 6 bases of the junction left unmatched. The CDR3 is made up of 14 amino acids. Germline assignment: CDR1 SEHNR and CDR2 FQNEAQ (reference sequence). The CDR3 sequence is CASSHRGGAETQYF. For the CDR3, the DNA is TGTGCCAGCAGCCACCGGGGGGGGGCAGAGACCCAGTACTTC.

This clone has just a few counts. V usage is TRBV5-5 and J usage is TRBJ1-5; 8 bases are a match to TRBD1. The V gene end was trimmed by 2 bases and the J gene end by 5 bases; junction bases not matched to a gene: 3. The CDR3 contains 14 residues. Germline V CDR1 and CDR2: SGHKS, YYEKEE (reference sequence). The CDR3 reads CASSFGQGDQPQHF. DNA of the CDR3: TGTGCCAGCAGCTTTGGACAGGGAGATCAGCCCCAGCATTTT.

V usage is TRBV21-1 and J usage is TRBJ2-1; the table's D call of TRBD1 was not tested on the DNA. TRBV21-1 is an annotated pseudogene. The CDR3 is made up of 19 amino acids. The chain's CDR3 is CASSKGQGSRTSKRDEQFF. DNA for the CDR3: TGTGCCAGCAGCAAAGGACAGGGGTCCCGAACATCCAAGCGCGATGAGCAGTTCTTC.

The V and J genes are TRBV5-1 and TRBJ2-1; 11 bases are a match to TRBD2. This CDR3 is 18 amino acids long. Germline CDR1 SGHRS, CDR2 YFSETQ. J lost 1 base, V lost 6 bases, and 12 bases had no gene match. CDR3 nucleotides: TGCGCCAGCACTCCCCTAGCGGGGGGTGATGGGTCCTACAATGAGCAGTTCTTC. Translated: CASTPLAGGDGSYNEQFF.

This sequence joins TRBV14 and TRBJ1-6, with D maybe TRBD1 (5 bases). The germline CDR1 and CDR2 sequences are SGHDN and FVKESK. Between the trimmed V and J ends, which lost 1 base and 9 bases, there was a span of 13 bases. There are 15 residues in the CDR3. CDR3 nucleotide sequence: TGTGCCAGCAGCCAAGTTACAGCAGGGTCTTCACCCCTCCACTTT. It codes for CASSQVTAGSSPLHF.

The V call is TRBV5-1, the J call TRBJ2-3; TRBD2 aligns across 9 bases. Germline values: CDR1 SGHRS, CDR2 YFSETQ. After removal of 5 bases from V and 3 bases from J, the junction contained 1 base not matched to a gene. The CDR3 is 13 amino acids. This CDR3 reads CASSAGGTDTQYF. CDR3 DNA: TGCGCCAGCAGTGCGGGGGGGACAGATACGCAGTATTTT. Supplemented by reference TRBV5-1 and TRBJ2-3, the full variable domain reads KAGVTQTPRYLIKTRGQQVTLSCSPISGHRSVSWYQQTPGQGLQFLFEYFSETQRNKGNFPGRFSGRQFSNSRSEMNVSTLELGDSALYLCASSAGGTDTQYFGPGTRLTVL.

The rearrangement joins TRBV11-2 to TRBJ1-6; D uncertain. From germline, CDR1 is SGHAT and CDR2 FQNNGV. Trimming removed 0 bases from V and 12 bases from J, with 9 bases in between. The CDR3 runs 13 residues. CDR3 protein: CASSLERGVPLHF. DNA for the CDR3: TGTGCCAGCAGCTTAGAGCGAGGAGTACCCCTCCACTTT.

This rearrangement joins TRBV6-5 to TRBJ2-5; 9 bases match TRBD1. Germline V gene data show CDR1 as MNHEY and CDR2 as SVGAGI. The CDR3 consists of 16 residues. V was pared by 4 bases and J by 5 bases, with 11 bases of the junction left unmatched. CDR3 in amino acids: CASSSRKDRGRETQYF. Here the CDR3 DNA reads TGTGCCAGCAGTTCTCGGAAGGACAGGGGCAGGGAGACCCAGTACTTC.

The V gene is TRBV18, the J gene TRBJ1-2; tentatively, D is TRBD1 (6 bases). CDR1 KGHSH and CDR2 LQKENI come from the germline V gene. This CDR3 has 13 residues. The V end was cut by 3 bases, the J end by 7 bases, with 12 bases between. The CDR3 nucleotides are TGTGCCAGCTCACCCGACAGGCTGGCTGGCTACACCTTC. Translated: CASSPDRLAGYTF.

As to this clone: One junction end disagrees with the germline gene, perhaps due to a read error. The rearrangement links TRBV20-1 to TRBJ2-7; D is ambiguous. This CDR3 region has 11 residues. Germline CDR1 DFQATT, CDR2 SNEGSKA (reference sequence). The chain's CDR3 is CSAGDMYEQYF. CDR3 DNA sequence: TGCAGTGCTGGAGACATGTACGAGCAGTACTTC.

This clone was recorded only once. This chain joins TRBV19 and TRBJ2-3, with D perhaps TRBD1 (6 bases). V gave up 6 bases and J gave up 1 base, with 14 bases separating them. The V gene's germline CDR1 is LNHDA and CDR2 SQIVND (reference sequence). The CDR3 has 15 amino acids. In nucleotides, the CDR3 is TGTGCCAGTAGGAAGCCGGGACAACGCACAGATACGCAGTATTTT. Translation gives CASRKPGQRTDTQYF. Variable domain in full (rest from reference TRBV19 and TRBJ2-3): DGGITQSPKYLFRKEGQNVTLSCEQNLNHDAMYWYRQDPGQGLRLIYYSQIVNDFQKGDIAEGYSVSREKKESFPLTVTSAQKNPTAFYLCASRKPGQRTDTQYFGPGTRLTVL.

This chain connects TRBV11-3 to TRBJ2-2, with TRBD2 matching 8 bases. CDR1 is SGHNT, CDR2 YENEEA, per germline. The trim removed 4 bases at V and 5 bases at J, leaving 3 bases unmatched. The length of the CDR3 is 14 residues. CDR3 coding DNA: TGTGCCAGCAGCTATAGCGGGGCAACCGGGGAGCTGTTTTTT. Translation gives CASSYSGATGELFF.

With regard to this clone: This may come from a read error, since a much larger clone is one base off. The chain combines TRBV7-2 with TRBJ1-6; D is perhaps TRBD1 (5 bases). Germline V gives CDR1 SGHTA, CDR2 FQGNSA. This CDR3 contains 14 residues. Trimming removed 5 bases from V and 5 bases from J, with 10 bases in between. CDR3 residues: CASSPDRNNSPLHF. The CDR3 DNA follows: TGTGCCAGCAGCCCTGACAGAAATAATTCACCCCTCCACTTT.

Worth noting for this clone: One junction end disagrees with the germline gene, perhaps due to a read error. The chain employs TRBV19 and TRBJ1-2, with D possibly being TRBD1 (5 bases). The CDR3 extends over 11 amino acids. Germline lookup yields CDR1 LNHDA and CDR2 SQIVND (reference sequence). In DNA form, the CDR3 reads TGTGCCAGTAGTGATGGAAGACAGCGCTTCTTC. It encodes CASSDGRQRFF.

This chain joins TRBV19 and TRBJ1-1; 8 bases fit TRBD1. The V gene end was trimmed by 6 bases and the J gene end by 4 bases; junction bases not matched to a gene: 10. This CDR3 region has 15 residues. In germline, CDR1 is LNHDA, CDR2 SQIVND (reference sequence). CDR3 nucleotides: TGTGCCAGTAGCCTTTTTCAGGGGGCCAGCACTGAAGCTTTCTTT. It encodes CASSLFQGASTEAFF.

The rearrangement uses TRBV3-1 (or the pseudogene TRBV3-2) and TRBJ2-7; TRBD1 aligns across 8 bases. There are 14 residues in the CDR3. J was trimmed by 1 base and V by 1 base; bases with no gene match: 0. Germline V gene sequence: CDR1 LGHDT, CDR2 YNNKEL (reference sequence). The CDR3 protein is CASSQGTGSYEQYF. DNA for the CDR3: TGTGCCAGCAGCCAAGGGACAGGGTCCTACGAGCAGTACTTC.

The gene calls are TRBV7-9 and TRBJ1-2, with 7 bases lining up with TRBD1. The trim removed 5 bases at V and 2 bases at J, leaving 5 bases unmatched. Germline V lookup: CDR1 SEHNR, CDR2 FQNEAQ (reference sequence). CDR3 length equals 14 residues. CDR3 DNA: TGTGCCAGCAGCCGCGCGGACAGGAACTATGGCTACACCTTC. This codes for CASSRADRNYGYTF.

The V gene is TRBV7-8, the J gene TRBJ2-1; a possible D gene is TRBD1 (6 bases). CDR1 and CDR2 (germline): SGHVS, FQNEAQ. V was shortened by 3 bases and J by 2 bases, with 8 bases between the two germline ends. The CDR3 spans 14 residues. CDR3 DNA: TGTGCCAGCAGCTTCGGACAGACCTACAATGAGCAGTTCTTC. This codes for CASSFGQTYNEQFF.